The sequence of this T cell receptor (beta chain) was determined in a study of blood T cells in healthy people across ages. Using a J-beta primer mix together with a sample-barcoded 5' primer, a second PCR was run for 7 to 11 cycles. TCRdb fed the 5' RACE reads into MiXCR, producing one record per CDR3 protein. The sample contains around 1.5 million distinct CDR3 sequences, almost 60% of which appear only once. Study-wide results and limits: Estimated diversity across one million T cells was deemed an underestimate.

Per the germline V gene, CDR1 is MDHEN and CDR2 is SYDVKM. This CDR3 spans 16 amino acids. J was trimmed by 0 bases and V by 7 bases; bases with no gene match: 9. The table lists this clonotype with a count of one. No antigen is known for it. The chain combines TRBV28 with TRBJ2-4; 7 bases align to TRBD1. The receptor was derived from a man between 18 and 29 years old in good health. The sequenced sample consisted of blood. The CDR3 DNA sequence: TGTGCCAGCAACCATAGGGACAGACTAGCCAAAAACATTCAGTACTTC. The encoded protein is CASNHRDRLAKNIQYF.